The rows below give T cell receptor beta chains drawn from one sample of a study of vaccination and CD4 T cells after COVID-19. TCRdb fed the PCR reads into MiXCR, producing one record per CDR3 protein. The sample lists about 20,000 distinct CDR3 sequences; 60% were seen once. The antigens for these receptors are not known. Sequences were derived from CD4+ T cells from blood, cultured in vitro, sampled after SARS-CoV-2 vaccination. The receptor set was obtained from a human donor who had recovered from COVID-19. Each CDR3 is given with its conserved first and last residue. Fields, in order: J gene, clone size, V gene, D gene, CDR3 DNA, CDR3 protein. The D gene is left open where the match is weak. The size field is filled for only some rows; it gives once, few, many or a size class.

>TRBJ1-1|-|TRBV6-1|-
TGTGCCAGCACCGATGGGTGGGGGCTGACTTTCTTT
CASTDGWGLTFF
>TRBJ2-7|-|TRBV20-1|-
TGCAGTGCTTCCGACCGTTACGAGCAGTACTTC
CSASDRYEQYF
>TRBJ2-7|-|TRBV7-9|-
TGTGCCAGCAGCTCAGCACGGGGGAGAGGATCCTACGAGCAGTACTTC
CASSSARGRGSYEQYF
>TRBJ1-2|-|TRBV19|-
TGTGCCAGTAGTATAGATTGGACCCGGCGGGGCTATGGCTACACCTTC
CASSIDWTRRGYGYTF
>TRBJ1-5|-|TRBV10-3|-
TGTGCCATCAGTGATAGGTTGAGGGGCAATCAGCCCCAGCATTTT
CAISDRLRGNQPQHF
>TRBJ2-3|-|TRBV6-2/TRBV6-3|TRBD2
TGTGCCAGCACGGAGCTAGCGGGGGGGAATACGCAGTATTTT
CASTELAGGNTQYF
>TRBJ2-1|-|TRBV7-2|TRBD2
TGTGCCAGCAGCTGGGGGACTAGCGGGAGGAATGAGCAGTTCTTC
CASSWGTSGRNEQFF
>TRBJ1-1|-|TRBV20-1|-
TGCAGTGCTAGAGATCTGGGGGGGGCCCTACAGAACACTGAAGCTTTCTTT
CSARDLGGALQNTEAFF
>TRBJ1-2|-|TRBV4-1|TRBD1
TGCGCCAGCAGCCCCGGGACAGGTCCGAACTATGGCTACACCTTC
CASSPGTGPNYGYTF
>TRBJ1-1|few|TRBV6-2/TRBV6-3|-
TGTGCCAGCAGTGGGGCTGAATGGGGGGCTACTGAAGCTTTCTTT
CASSGAEWGATEAFF
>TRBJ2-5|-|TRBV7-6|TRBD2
TGTGCCAGCAGCCCACTAGCGGGAGTAGAGACCCAGTACTTC
CASSPLAGVETQYF
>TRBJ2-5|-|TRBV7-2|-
TGTGCCAGCAGCTCTCGACCAGGAAGGGAGACCCAGTACTTC
CASSSRPGRETQYF
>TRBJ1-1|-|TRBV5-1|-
TGCGCCAGCAGCCCTACTGGGGTCAGGCTGAACACTGAAGCTTTCTTT
CASSPTGVRLNTEAFF
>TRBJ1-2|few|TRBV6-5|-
TGTGCCAGCAGTTACTCCAGGACGGGGATGGGCTATGGCTACACCTTC
CASSYSRTGMGYGYTF
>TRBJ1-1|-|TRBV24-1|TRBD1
TGTGCCACCAGTGACGGAAAGACAGGGCCGAACACTGAAGCTTTCTTT
CATSDGKTGPNTEAFF
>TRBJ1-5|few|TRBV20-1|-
TGCAGTGCTAGAGATGGCTCAAAGGGGGTGATAACTGGCAATCAGCCCCAGCATTTT
CSARDGSKGVITGNQPQHF
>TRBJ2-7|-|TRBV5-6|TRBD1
TGTGCCAGCACCAACTTAGGGGACAGGGCTTCCTACGAGCAGTACTTC
CASTNLGDRASYEQYF
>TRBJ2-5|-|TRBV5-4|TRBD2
TGTGCCACGCGGGAGGGACTCCAAGAGAAACAAGAGACCCAGTACTTC
CATREGLQEKQETQYF
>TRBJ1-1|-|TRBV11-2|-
TGTGCCAGCAGCTCTAGAATACGGAGGACTGAAGCTTTCTTT
CASSSRIRRTEAFF
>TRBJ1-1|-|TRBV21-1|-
TGTGCCAGCAGCATGGTCAGGGGCTCCATGAACACTGAAGCTTTCTTT
CASSMVRGSMNTEAFF
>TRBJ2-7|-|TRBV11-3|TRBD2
TGTGCCAGCACCCACCGGGGAGGGCCGAGGTGGCACGAGCAGTACTTC
CASTHRGGPRWHEQYF
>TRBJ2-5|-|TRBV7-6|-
TGTGCCAGCAGCGGACACCCCCAAGAGACCCAGTACTTC
CASSGHPQETQYF
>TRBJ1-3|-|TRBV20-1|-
TGCAGTGCTAGAGACGGGGGCTCTGGAAACACCATATATTTT
CSARDGGSGNTIYF
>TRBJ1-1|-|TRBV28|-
TGTGCCAGCAGTTTGCACACTGAAGCTTTCTTT
CASSLHTEAFF
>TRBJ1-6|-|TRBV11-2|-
TGTGCCAGCAGCGACTTAAATTCACCCCTCCACTTT
CASSDLNSPLHF
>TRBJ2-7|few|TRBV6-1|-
TGTGCCAGCAGCCTCTGGGGGAGGGGGATCTCCTACGAGCAGTACTTC
CASSLWGRGISYEQYF
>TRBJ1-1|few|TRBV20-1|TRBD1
TGCAGTGCTAGTCCCGTGGGACAGGGGGTTTTGCGCACTGAAGCTTTCTTT
CSASPVGQGVLRTEAFF
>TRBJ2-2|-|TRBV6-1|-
TGTGCCAGCAGAGATCTAGCAGCGAACACCGGGGAGCTGTTTTTT
CASRDLAANTGELFF
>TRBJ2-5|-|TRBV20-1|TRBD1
TGCAGTGCTAGTGTCTTCGGGACAGAAGGCGAGACCCAGTACTTC
CSASVFGTEGETQYF
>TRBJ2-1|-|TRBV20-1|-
TGCAGTGCTAGAGATCATTCGACCCGGTGGGACTCCTACAATGAGCAGTTCTTC
CSARDHSTRWDSYNEQFF
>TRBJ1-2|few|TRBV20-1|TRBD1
TGCAGTGCTAGAGGGTCCCAGGGGGTTGGCTACACCTTC
CSARGSQGVGYTF
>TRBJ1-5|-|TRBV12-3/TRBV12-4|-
TGTGCCAGCAGTTTATCAAATAGCAATCAGCCCCAGCATTTT
CASSLSNSNQPQHF
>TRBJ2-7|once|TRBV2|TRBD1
TGTGCCAGCATCGCGGACAGGTACGCCTACGAGCAGTACTTC
CASIADRYAYEQYF
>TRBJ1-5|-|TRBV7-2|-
TGTGCCAGCAGCCCCGGGGCAGCGAGCAATCAGCCCCAGCATTTT
CASSPGAASNQPQHF
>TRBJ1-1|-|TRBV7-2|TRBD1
TGTGCCACCACGGACAGGGTTAAGGCTGAAGCTTTCTTT
CATTDRVKAEAFF
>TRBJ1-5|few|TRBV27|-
TGTGCCAGCAGTTCGGGCAGTTCGAGCAATCAGCCCCAGCATTTT
CASSSGSSSNQPQHF
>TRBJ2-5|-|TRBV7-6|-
TGTGCCAGCAGCCTAGGGACCGCCCAAGAGACCCAGTACTTC
CASSLGTAQETQYF
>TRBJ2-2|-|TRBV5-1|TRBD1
TGCGCCAGCTCTTGGACAGGGGAATCCACCGGGGAGCTGTTTTTT
CASSWTGESTGELFF
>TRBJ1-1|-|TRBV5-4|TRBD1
TGTGCCAGCAGCTCACAGGGGAGGAACACTGAAGCTTTCTTT
CASSSQGRNTEAFF
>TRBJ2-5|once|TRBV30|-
TGTGCCTGGTCCATTCATAAGGAGACCCAGTACTTC
CAWSIHKETQYF
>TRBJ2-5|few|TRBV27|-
TGTGCCAGCAGTTCGAGGGCCGGAGGGGCGGGCGGGACCCAGTACTTC
CASSSRAGGAGGTQYF
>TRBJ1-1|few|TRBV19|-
TGTGCCAGTAGTCCCCAAACAGGAACCCCATCTGAAGCTTTCTTT
CASSPQTGTPSEAFF
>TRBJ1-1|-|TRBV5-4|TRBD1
TGTGCCAGCAGCTTGGGTACAGGGGGGAACACTGAAGCTTTCTTT
CASSLGTGGNTEAFF
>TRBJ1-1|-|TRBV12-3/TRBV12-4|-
TGTGCCAGCAGTTTGGTGAACACTGAAGCTTTCTTT
CASSLVNTEAFF
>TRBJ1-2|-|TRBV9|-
TGTGCCAGCAGCGAGGGGACTAACTATGGCTACACCTTC
CASSEGTNYGYTF
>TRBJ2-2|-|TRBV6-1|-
TGTGCCAGCAGACGAGGGTTAGGGACCGGGGAGCTGTTTTTT
CASRRGLGTGELFF
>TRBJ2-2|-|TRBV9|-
TGTGCCAGCAGCTTCAGAGGAGGCGGGGAGCTGTTTTTT
CASSFRGGGELFF
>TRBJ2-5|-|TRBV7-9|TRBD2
TGTGCCAGCAGCTCGAGCGGGGGGGGAGAGACCCAGTACTTC
CASSSSGGGETQYF
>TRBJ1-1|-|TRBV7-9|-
TGTGCCAGCAGCTTAGTAGTGGAGATGAACACTGAAGCTTTCTTT
CASSLVVEMNTEAFF
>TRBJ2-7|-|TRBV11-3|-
TGTGCCAGCGGATTCTACGAGCAGTACTTC
CASGFYEQYF
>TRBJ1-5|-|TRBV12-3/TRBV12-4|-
TGTGCGTCTCTGCGGGGGATGGGGCCCCAGCATTTT
CASLRGMGPQHF
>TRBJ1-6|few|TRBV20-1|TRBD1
TGCAGTGCTAGAGACCCGGACAGGGGGCGAAATTCACCCCTCCACTTT
CSARDPDRGRNSPLHF
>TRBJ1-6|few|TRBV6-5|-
TGTGCCAGCAGTTACCTGCAGAATTCACCCCTCCACTTT
CASSYLQNSPLHF